This T cell receptor (beta chain) stems from a study of Ad26.COV2.S vaccination and SARS-CoV-2 variants. Overall study context: The trial was COV1001 and the donor's arm was Ad26.COV2.S.

This clone has just one count. Antigen specificity is unknown. The CDR3 totals 12 residues. Trimming removed 8 bases at V and 5 bases at J, with 13 bases between. As to treatment: around 19 received Ad26.COV2.S at low or high dose, single or two shots; 5 received placebo; per-sample allocation not given. Following the first vaccine or placebo injection, samples were taken on day 63. The administered vaccine (an Ad26 vector) expressed Wuhan-strain SARS-CoV-2 spike. General study points: Spike-specific TCR breadth in vaccine recipients exceeded that seen in placebo recipients. Using TCR breadth and depth analyses may have led to underestimated total T cell responses.

The protocol was immunoSEQ multiplex PCR, while the TCRdb copy is restricted to in-frame clones and leaves out a portion. The profile shows more than 300,000 clones, around 88% of them singletons. This sequence originates from a person between 18 and 65 years old who received the Ad26.COV2.S COVID-19 vaccine or a placebo. The V and J genes are TRBV12-3 or TRBV12-4 and TRBJ2-7; D possibly corresponds to TRBD1 (5 bases). The material was peripheral blood, obtained in a trial of Ad26.COV2.S vaccine versus placebo. The CDR3 coding sequence is TGTGCCAGCTCTAGTAACAGGAACGAGCAGTACTTC. Encoded protein: CASSSNRNEQYF.